These T cell receptor beta chains were read from a single sample in a study of T cell responses to AZD1222 COVID-19 vaccine. Only in-frame clones appear in the TCRdb table, and some are missing; sequencing was by immunoSEQ multiplex PCR. The sample has approximately 67,000 clones, around 82% seen once; the top ten hold under 8.5%. Sequencing used peripheral blood, obtained 28 days after the second AZD1222 dose. These receptors were collected from an adult who received the AZD1222 COVID-19 vaccine. Each CDR3 is given with its conserved first and last residue. Fields, in order: J gene, clone size, D gene, V gene, CDR3 DNA, CDR3 protein. A D gene is named only where the DNA matches it firmly. Clone size is shown for a subset of rows, as once, few, many or a class of expanded clone.

TRBJ1-5 NA NA TRBV3-1/TRBV3-2 TGTGCCAGCAGCCAAGATATAGGGTCAGGGGGCAATCAGCCCCAGCATTTT CASSQDIGSGGNQPQHF
TRBJ2-5 NA TRBD2 TRBV3-1/TRBV3-2 TGTGCCAGCAAACGGACTAGCGGGGGGGCCGCAGAGACCCAGTACTTC CASKRTSGGAAETQYF
TRBJ1-3 NA NA TRBV7-9 TGTGCCAGCAGCTTAGGAAGCACATTTGGAAACACCATATATTTT CASSLGSTFGNTIYF
TRBJ2-3 medium-sized NA TRBV6-4 TGTGCCAGCAGTGACGAGGGCAGCACAGATACGCAGTATTTT CASSDEGSTDTQYF
TRBJ1-6 NA NA TRBV5-4 TGTGCCAGCAGCCCGCAGGGGTGGAATTCACCCCTCCACTTT CASSPQGWNSPLHF
TRBJ2-2 NA TRBD1 TRBV28 TGTGCCAGCAGTTCACACGGACAGGGCTGGGTCACCGGGGAGCTGTTTTTT CASSSHGQGWVTGELFF
TRBJ2-1 NA TRBD2 TRBV4-3 TGCGCCAGCAGCCAGAGCCAGCGGGGGGGTGAGCAGTTCTTC CASSQSQRGGEQFF
TRBJ1-1 NA NA TRBV28 TGTGCCAGCAGTGAGGGGGCTGAAGCTTTCTTT CASSEGAEAFF
TRBJ1-1 NA NA TRBV7-8 TGTGCCAGCAGCTTATACCCTAAGACAAGGGAAGGTGGGGCGGCTTTCTTT CASSLYPKTREGGAAFF
TRBJ2-1 NA TRBD1 TRBV29-1 TGCAGCGTTGAAGACAACGGGACAGGGCGTCGGAATGAGCAGTTCTTC CSVEDNGTGRRNEQFF
TRBJ1-4 NA NA TRBV20-1 TGCAGTGCTAGTGGCCAGTTTGGGGAAAAACTGTTTTTT CSASGQFGEKLFF
TRBJ1-1 NA NA TRBV3-1/TRBV3-2 TGTGCCAGCAGCCACGGCAGGGGCGTGAGGGGTTTCACTGAAGCTTTCTTT CASSHGRGVRGFTEAFF
TRBJ1-3 NA NA TRBV28 TGTGCCAGTAGGGAGGGACACTCTGGAAACACCATATATTTT CASREGHSGNTIYF
TRBJ2-6 NA NA TRBV30 TGTGCCTGGGGTTACTCTGGGGCCAACGTCCTGACTTTC CAWGYSGANVLTF
TRBJ2-3 once NA TRBV21-1 TGTGCCAGCAGCGTCAAAGGTCAACTAGCGGGGGGATCGGATACGCAGTATTTT CASSVKGQLAGGSDTQYF
TRBJ1-3 NA NA TRBV5-1 TGCGCCAGCAGCTTGGACAGGGTCTCTGGAAACACCATATATTTT CASSLDRVSGNTIYF
TRBJ2-7 NA NA TRBV3-1/TRBV3-2 TGTGCCAGCAGCCCCCGAGTTAGCCTAGCTGCTTACGAGCAGTACTTC CASSPRVSLAAYEQYF
TRBJ1-1 NA NA TRBV5-6 TGTGCCAGCAGCCTTGGACAACTTGAAGCTTTCTTT CASSLGQLEAFF
TRBJ1-6 few TRBD1 TRBV5-1 TGCGCCAGCCCCCCCCCGGGGACAGGGGTAAGGGATTCACCCCTCCACTTT CASPPPGTGVRDSPLHF
TRBJ2-7 NA NA TRBV15 TGTGCCACCAGCAGAGATCTGGGGGTCTACGAGCAGTACTTC CATSRDLGVYEQYF
TRBJ2-7 few TRBD1 TRBV6-5 TGTGCCAGCAGCACCTCCGGGACAGGGGGCGATGAGCAGTACTTC CASSTSGTGGDEQYF
TRBJ1-1 once TRBD1 TRBV4-2 TGTGCCAGCAGCTCCGCCCCCCAGGGGGGGAAACCTGAAGCTTTCTTT CASSSAPQGGKPEAFF
TRBJ1-1 NA NA TRBV9 TGTGCCAGCAGCGTTGAACAGCTGAACACTGAAGCTTTCTTT CASSVEQLNTEAFF
TRBJ2-7 NA TRBD1 TRBV5-6 TGTGCCAGCAGCCCGGACAGGGTCATCTACGAGCAGTACTTC CASSPDRVIYEQYF
TRBJ2-7 once NA TRBV7-6 TGTGCCAGCAGCCCTAGGGGAGGGGGGATGAGCTCCTACGAGCAGTACTTC CASSPRGGGMSSYEQYF
TRBJ2-2 NA NA TRBV6-2/TRBV6-3 TGTGCCAGCAGCCGCGACACCGGGGAGCTGTTTTTT CASSRDTGELFF
TRBJ1-4 NA NA TRBV13 TGTGCCAGCAGTTATACAGGGATTTCTAATGAAAAACTGTTTTTT CASSYTGISNEKLFF
TRBJ2-1 NA NA TRBV12-5 TGTGCTAGTGGTTTGGTACTAGGGGGGAGGGCGGCCTACAATGAGCAGTTCTTC CASGLVLGGRAAYNEQFF
TRBJ2-7 NA NA TRBV2 TGTGCCAGCAGTTACCCGGCCTACGAGCAGTACTTC CASSYPAYEQYF
TRBJ1-1 NA NA TRBV24-1 TGTGCCACCAGTGATAGAGGTACCGAAGCTTTCTTT CATSDRGTEAFF
TRBJ1-4 NA NA TRBV20-1 TGCAGTGCTAGTGCGGGAACAACTAATGAAAAACTGTTTTTT CSASAGTTNEKLFF
TRBJ1-2 NA NA TRBV9 TGTGCCAGCACCCCAGGCCGGGCGGGCTATGGCTACACCTTC CASTPGRAGYGYTF
TRBJ1-1 NA NA TRBV5-4 TGTGCCAGCAGCTCAACCGGGACACCGAACACTGAAGCTTTCTTT CASSSTGTPNTEAFF
TRBJ2-3 NA NA TRBV3-1/TRBV3-2 TGTGCCAGCACCTTAGGGGTAGGCACAGATACGCAGTATTTT CASTLGVGTDTQYF
TRBJ1-4 NA TRBD1 TRBV29-1 TGCAGCGTCTATGGGACAGGGGGTGAAAAACTGTTTTTT CSVYGTGGEKLFF
TRBJ1-2 NA NA TRBV27 TGTGCCAGCAGTCCAGGGTGGGTCGCCTATGGCTACACCTTC CASSPGWVAYGYTF
TRBJ1-5 NA NA TRBV7-9 TGTGCCAGCAGCTTAGCGGCAGGGTCCGGGGAGCCCCAGCATTTT CASSLAAGSGEPQHF
TRBJ2-7 NA TRBD1 TRBV5-1 TGCGCCAGCAGCCCCGGACAGGGGGCCCTCTACGAGCAGTACTTC CASSPGQGALYEQYF
TRBJ2-7 NA TRBD1 TRBV11-3 TGTGCCAGCAGCCGTCTGACAGGGCCCTCCTACGAGCAGTACTTC CASSRLTGPSYEQYF
TRBJ2-7 NA NA TRBV9 TGTGCCAGCAGCGTAGGACAGCAGGCCTCCTACGAGCAGTACTTC CASSVGQQASYEQYF
TRBJ2-1 NA NA TRBV19 TGTGCCAGTAGAAGCTCCTACAATGAGCAGTTCTTC CASRSSYNEQFF
TRBJ2-5 NA TRBD1 TRBV6-5 TGTGCCACCCCGACGACAGGGGAAGAGACCCAGTACTTC CATPTTGEETQYF
TRBJ1-2 NA NA TRBV7-2 TGTGCCAGCAGCTTACACACCTCGGGGTATGGCTACACCTTC CASSLHTSGYGYTF
TRBJ1-5 NA NA TRBV28 TGTGCCAGCAGTTTAAGGTCGGGGGGCAGCAATCAGCCCCAGCATTTT CASSLRSGGSNQPQHF
TRBJ2-7 NA TRBD1 TRBV19 TGTGCCAGTAGACCGGGACAGGAAACCTACGAGCAGTACTTC CASRPGQETYEQYF
TRBJ1-3 NA NA TRBV7-2 TGTGCCAGCAGCTTAGTCGCGGGGGGCCGGAACACCATATATTTT CASSLVAGGRNTIYF
TRBJ2-5 NA NA TRBV19 TGTGCCAGTAGCACTGGCAGGCAAGAGACCCAGTACTTC CASSTGRQETQYF
TRBJ1-5 NA NA TRBV4-3 TGCGCCAGCAGCCAAGATCTGGCAGTACGGCCCCAGCATTTT CASSQDLAVRPQHF